This is a list of T cell receptor beta chains from one sample in a study of blood T cell repertoires in COVID-19. TCRdb's table, derived via immunoSEQ multiplex PCR, lists solely in-frame clones and lacks some. This sample yields more than 300,000 clones, of which 70% to 90% are seen a single time; 10% belongs to the top ten. The material sequenced was peripheral blood. The receptor set was obtained from a woman aged 25 to 39 with COVID-19, enrolled during active disease. Both conserved end residues are part of each CDR3. D genes are given only for firm matches. Clone sizes are given selectively: once, few, many, or a class where the clone is expanded.

V	J	size	D	DNA	CDR3
TRBV19	TRBJ2-7	NA	TRBD1	TGTGCCAGTAGTATTCGGTTCGACAGGGGGACCGAGCAGTACTTC	CASSIRFDRGTEQYF
TRBV5-1	TRBJ2-7	once	TRBD1	TGCGCCAGCAGCTCGACGACAGGGGGCCTATCCTACGAGCAGTACTTC	CASSSTTGGLSYEQYF
TRBV4-1	TRBJ1-4	NA	NA	TGCGCCAGCAGCCAAGTCCTGGGGGCAGGGGAAGAAAAACTGTTTTTT	CASSQVLGAGEEKLFF
TRBV30	TRBJ2-7	NA	NA	TGTGCCTGGAGTGCGACAGGCTGGGACGGCGAGCAGTACTTC	CAWSATGWDGEQYF
TRBV6-5	TRBJ2-7	NA	TRBD1	TGTGCCAGCAGTTACGCCGGACAGGTTTCGGACGAGCAGTACTTC	CASSYAGQVSDEQYF
TRBV24-1	TRBJ2-3	NA	TRBD1	TGTGCCACCAGTGATCATGTCAGGACAGGGGTCACAGATACGCAGTATTTT	CATSDHVRTGVTDTQYF
TRBV19	TRBJ1-5	NA	NA	TGTGCCAGTAGTACCCTTTGGACAGCCGATCAGCCCCAGCATTTT	CASSTLWTADQPQHF
TRBV4-1	TRBJ1-6	once	NA	TGCGCCAGCAGCCAAGATAGTGATTCACCCCTCCACTTT	CASSQDSDSPLHF
TRBV2	TRBJ2-3	NA	NA	TGTGCCAGCACAGGGATGAGGACAGATACGCAGTATTTT	CASTGMRTDTQYF
TRBV23-1	TRBJ2-3	NA	NA	TGCGCCAGCAGTCAATCGGGGAAGGGGGATACGCAGTATTTT	CASSQSGKGDTQYF
TRBV2	TRBJ2-7	once	NA	TGTGCCAGCAGTGAAGCAGTGGGCCAGGGGTACGAGCAGTACTTC	CASSEAVGQGYEQYF
TRBV5-1	TRBJ2-7	NA	TRBD1	TGCGCCAGCAGCTTGACAGGGGCCTACGAGCAGTACTTC	CASSLTGAYEQYF
TRBV6-6	TRBJ2-6	NA	NA	TGTGCCAGCAGTCCGGGGAATAGTGGGGCCAACGTCCTGACTTTC	CASSPGNSGANVLTF
TRBV25-1	TRBJ2-7	NA	TRBD2	TGTGCCAGCAGTGCCCGGGACAGGGGACTAGCGGGAGGAGGCGAGCAGTACTTC	CASSARDRGLAGGGEQYF
TRBV7-3	TRBJ2-5	NA	NA	TGTGCCAGCAGCTTAACGGCCAGGGATGAGACCCAGTACTTC	CASSLTARDETQYF
TRBV5-1	TRBJ1-1	NA	TRBD1	TGCGCCAGCAGCGCGGGACAGGGTTTGAACACTGAAGCTTTCTTT	CASSAGQGLNTEAFF
TRBV11-3	TRBJ1-3	NA	NA	TGTGCCAGCAGCTTAGGCCCCGCGGCTGGAAACACCATATATTTT	CASSLGPAAGNTIYF
TRBV2	TRBJ1-1	NA	NA	TGTGCCAGCAGCCCCCAAGCGGCAGTAATGAACACTGAAGCTTTCTTT	CASSPQAAVMNTEAFF
TRBV7-2	TRBJ2-1	NA	TRBD1	TGTGCCAGCAGCTTGCTTGGTTCAGTCAGGGGGTATGAGCAGTTCTTC	CASSLLGSVRGYEQFF
TRBV5-1	TRBJ2-7	NA	NA	TGCGCCAGCAGCTTGGAGGCTAGCTCCTACGAGCAGTACTTC	CASSLEASSYEQYF
TRBV5-1	TRBJ2-1	NA	TRBD2	TGCGCCAGCAGCTGGGCCCCTAGCGGGAGTAGTGGAAATGAGCAGTTCTTC	CASSWAPSGSSGNEQFF
TRBV18	TRBJ2-1	NA	NA	TGTGCCAGCTCAATAGGAGCCAATGAGCAGTTCTTC	CASSIGANEQFF
TRBV6-5	TRBJ1-1	few	NA	TGTGCCAGCAGGCCCGATGGCCCCAGGGGTGAAGCTTTCTTT	CASRPDGPRGEAFF
TRBV13	TRBJ2-7	NA	NA	TGTGCCAGCAGCTTCCCGGGACATTTTTACGAGCAGTACTTC	CASSFPGHFYEQYF
TRBV7-3	TRBJ2-7	few	NA	TGTGCCAGCAGCCGTTCATCAGGGTCCGAGCAGTACTTC	CASSRSSGSEQYF
TRBV2	TRBJ2-5	once	NA	TGTGCCAGCAGGGCCCTCAGGGGAGAGACCCAGTACTTC	CASRALRGETQYF
TRBV5-1	TRBJ2-7	NA	TRBD2	TGCGCCAGCAGCTTGGCCCAGGGTAGCGGGAGTGGGGAGCAGTACTTC	CASSLAQGSGSGEQYF
TRBV15	TRBJ1-2	few	NA	TGTGCCACCAGCAGAGATAGGAGCCTCCTGGACTATGGCTACACCTTC	CATSRDRSLLDYGYTF
TRBV12-3/TRBV12-4	TRBJ2-7	once	TRBD1	TGTGCCAGCAGTGACAGGGCCGCGGGCGAGCAGTACTTC	CASSDRAAGEQYF
TRBV3-1/TRBV3-2	TRBJ2-3	NA	TRBD2	TGTGCCAGCTCTCAGCTAGCGGGCAGCACAGATACGCAGTATTTT	CASSQLAGSTDTQYF
TRBV7-6	TRBJ2-1	NA	TRBD1	TGTGCCAGCGGCCGGGACAGGGGGGGAGATGAGCAGTTCTTC	CASGRDRGGDEQFF
TRBV5-6	TRBJ2-3	NA	NA	TGTGCCAGCAGCTTGGGGGGCGGGGAGTGGACAGATACGCAGTATTTT	CASSLGGGEWTDTQYF
TRBV21-1	TRBJ2-7	NA	NA	TGTGCCAGCAGCAAAGCAGGCCAGGGTCCCTACGAGCAGTACTTC	CASSKAGQGPYEQYF
TRBV7-6	TRBJ1-4	NA	NA	TGTGCCAGCAGCTTAGCCACCGGCGGGATGGGTGAAAAACTGTTTTTT	CASSLATGGMGEKLFF
TRBV29-1	TRBJ2-4	NA	NA	TGCAGCGTTGTCCCAGGGCCAGGGTACATTCAGTACTTC	CSVVPGPGYIQYF
TRBV19	TRBJ1-2	NA	NA	TGTGCCAGTAGCCGCTATGGCTACACCTTC	CASSRYGYTF
TRBV5-1	TRBJ1-1	once	TRBD1	TGCGCCAGCAGCTCTTGGACAGGGGGACTGAACACTGAAGCTTTCTTT	CASSSWTGGLNTEAFF
TRBV7-9	TRBJ1-1	NA	TRBD1	TGTGCCAGCAGCCTGAACAGGGGTTCCTACACTGAAGCTTTCTTT	CASSLNRGSYTEAFF
TRBV6-4	TRBJ2-1	NA	NA	TGTGCCAGCAGTGATTCGGACACCTCGGCAAGGTTCTTC	CASSDSDTSARFF
TRBV19	TRBJ2-1	NA	TRBD2	TGTGCCAGTAGTATAGTAGGCGCGGGAGTGTCTTACAATGAGCAGTTCTTC	CASSIVGAGVSYNEQFF
TRBV7-9	TRBJ1-2	NA	TRBD1	TGTGCCAGCAGCTTCCACAGGGGGCCTGGTGGCTACACCTTC	CASSFHRGPGGYTF
TRBV27	TRBJ2-7	NA	NA	TGTGCCAGCAGTTTATCCTTTGACTGGTCTATCTACGAGCAGTACTTC	CASSLSFDWSIYEQYF
TRBV19	TRBJ1-1	NA	NA	TGTGCCAGTAGTACTTACAGCATATCGAACACTGAAGCTTTCTTT	CASSTYSISNTEAFF
TRBV5-1	TRBJ2-7	NA	TRBD1	TGCGCCAGCAGCCCCGGGACAGGGCTGGTCGAGCAGTACTTC	CASSPGTGLVEQYF
TRBV4-3	TRBJ2-3	NA	TRBD2	TGCGCCAGCAGCCCACGCGCTCGGGGGGACGCAGATACGCAGTATTTT	CASSPRARGDADTQYF
TRBV5-1	TRBJ2-3	few	NA	TGCGCCAGCAGCTTGGGTGGCCACACAGATACGCAGTATTTT	CASSLGGHTDTQYF
TRBV4-3	TRBJ2-2	NA	NA	TGCGCCAGCAGCCAGAGGCGCACTCTGAGCAGCGGGGAGCTGTTTTTT	CASSQRRTLSSGELFF
TRBV28	TRBJ2-7	NA	NA	TGTGCCAGCAGGACAACCTACGAGCAGTACTTC	CASRTTYEQYF
TRBV3-1/TRBV3-2	TRBJ2-1	NA	TRBD2	TGTGCCAGCAGCCTACAGAGACTAGCGGGTTGGGATGAGCAGTTCTTC	CASSLQRLAGWDEQFF
TRBV27	TRBJ2-3	few	NA	TGTGCCAGCAGTTTCGGTGGGAGCCTAGCAGATACGCAGTATTTT	CASSFGGSLADTQYF
TRBV15	TRBJ2-7	few	TRBD2	TGTGCCACCAGCAGAGACAGGGAGGGCGGCTACGAGCAGTACTTC	CATSRDREGGYEQYF
TRBV5-5	TRBJ2-7	NA	TRBD1	TGTGCCAGCAGCTTTGGACAGGGCAGACTAGTTCCCGAGCAGTACTTC	CASSFGQGRLVPEQYF
TRBV6-5	TRBJ1-3	NA	NA	TGTGCCAGCAGACGGACATCTGGAAACACCATATATTTT	CASRRTSGNTIYF
TRBV7-9	TRBJ2-7	few	TRBD2	TGTGCCAGCAGCCTCTCTAGCGGGAGGGGGTACGAGCAGTACTTC	CASSLSSGRGYEQYF
TRBV11-2	TRBJ2-7	NA	NA	TGTGCCAGCAGCTCCGAGGAGCTATCATCCTTACTCAGATACGAGCAGTACTTC	CASSSEELSSLLRYEQYF
TRBV19	TRBJ2-7	NA	TRBD1	TGTGCCAGTACCCCGGGACAGGGTTACGAGCAGTACTTC	CASTPGQGYEQYF
TRBV10-3	TRBJ2-7	NA	NA	TGTGCCATCAGTGAACTTCGAATTAGCTCCTACGAGCAGTACTTC	CAISELRISSYEQYF
TRBV29-1	TRBJ2-1	NA	NA	TGCAGCGTTGTCCCAGGGCCTACCTCCTACAATGAGCAGTTCTTC	CSVVPGPTSYNEQFF
TRBV11-3	TRBJ1-1	NA	TRBD1	TGTGCCAGCAGTCCGTCCGGGACAGGGGGCGAAAGTTTGAACACTGAAGCTTTCTTT	CASSPSGTGGESLNTEAFF